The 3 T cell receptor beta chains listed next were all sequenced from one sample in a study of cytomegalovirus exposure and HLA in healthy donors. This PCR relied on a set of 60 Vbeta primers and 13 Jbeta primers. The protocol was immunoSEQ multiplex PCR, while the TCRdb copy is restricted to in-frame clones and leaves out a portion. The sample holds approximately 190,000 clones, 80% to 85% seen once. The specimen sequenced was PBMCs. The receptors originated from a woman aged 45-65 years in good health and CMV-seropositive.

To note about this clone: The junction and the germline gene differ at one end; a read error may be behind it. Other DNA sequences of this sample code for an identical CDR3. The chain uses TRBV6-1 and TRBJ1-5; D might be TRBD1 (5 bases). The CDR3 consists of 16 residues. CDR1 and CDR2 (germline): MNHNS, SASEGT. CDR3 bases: TGCGCCAGCAGTGAGAGGAGCGGAGGGGCCCGGCAGCCCCAGCATTTT. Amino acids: CASSERSGGARQPQHF.

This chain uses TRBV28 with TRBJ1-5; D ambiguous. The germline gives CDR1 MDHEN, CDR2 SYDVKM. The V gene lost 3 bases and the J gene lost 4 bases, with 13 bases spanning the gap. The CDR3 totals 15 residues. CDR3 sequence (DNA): TGTGCCAGCAGTTTTGGGCAGGAACCAAATCAGCCCCAGCATTTT. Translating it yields CASSFGQEPNQPQHF.

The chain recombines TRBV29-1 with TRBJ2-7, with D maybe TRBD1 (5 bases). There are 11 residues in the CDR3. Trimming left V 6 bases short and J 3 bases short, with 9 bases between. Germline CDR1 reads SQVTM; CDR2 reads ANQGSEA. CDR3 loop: CSVADNYEQYF. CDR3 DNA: TGCAGCGTGGCGGACAACTACGAGCAGTACTTC.